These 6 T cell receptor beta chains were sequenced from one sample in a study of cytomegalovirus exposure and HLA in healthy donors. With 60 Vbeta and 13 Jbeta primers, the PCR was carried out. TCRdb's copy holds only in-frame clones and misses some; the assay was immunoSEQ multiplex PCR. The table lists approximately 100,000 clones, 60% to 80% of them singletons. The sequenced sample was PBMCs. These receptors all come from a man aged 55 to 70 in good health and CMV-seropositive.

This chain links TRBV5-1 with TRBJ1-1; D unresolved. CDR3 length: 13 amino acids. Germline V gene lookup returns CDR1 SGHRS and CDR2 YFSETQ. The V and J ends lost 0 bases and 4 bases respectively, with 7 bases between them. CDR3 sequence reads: CASSLEQTTEAFF. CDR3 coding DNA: TGCGCCAGCAGCTTGGAACAGACCACTGAAGCTTTCTTT.

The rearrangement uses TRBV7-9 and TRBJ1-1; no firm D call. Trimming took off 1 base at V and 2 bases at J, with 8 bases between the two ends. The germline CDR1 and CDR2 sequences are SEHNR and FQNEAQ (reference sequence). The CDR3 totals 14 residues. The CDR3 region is CASSLVISNTEAFF. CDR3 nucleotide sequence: TGTGCCAGCAGCTTAGTCATCAGTAACACTGAAGCTTTCTTT.

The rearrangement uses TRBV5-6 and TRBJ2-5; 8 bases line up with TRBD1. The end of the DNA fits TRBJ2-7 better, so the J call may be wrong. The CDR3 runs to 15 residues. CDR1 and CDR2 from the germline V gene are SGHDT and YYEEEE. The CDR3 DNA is TGTGCCAGCAGCCCGGGACAGGCGATCCCCTACGAGCAGTACTTC. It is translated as CASSPGQAIPYEQYF.

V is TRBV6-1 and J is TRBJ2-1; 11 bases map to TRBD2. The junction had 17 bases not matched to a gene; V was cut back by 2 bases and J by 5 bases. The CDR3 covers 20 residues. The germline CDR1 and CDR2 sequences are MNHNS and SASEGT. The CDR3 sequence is CASSEKGVTVLAGADNEQFF. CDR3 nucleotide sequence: TGTGCCAGCAGTGAAAAAGGGGTGACGGTACTAGCGGGGGCCGACAATGAGCAGTTCTTC.

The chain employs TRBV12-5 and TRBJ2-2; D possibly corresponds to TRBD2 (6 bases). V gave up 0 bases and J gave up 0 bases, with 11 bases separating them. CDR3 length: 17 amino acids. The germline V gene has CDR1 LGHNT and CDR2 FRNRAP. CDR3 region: CASGLVLRRANTGELFF. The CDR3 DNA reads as TGTGCTAGTGGTTTGGTACTACGGAGGGCGAACACCGGGGAGCTGTTTTTT.

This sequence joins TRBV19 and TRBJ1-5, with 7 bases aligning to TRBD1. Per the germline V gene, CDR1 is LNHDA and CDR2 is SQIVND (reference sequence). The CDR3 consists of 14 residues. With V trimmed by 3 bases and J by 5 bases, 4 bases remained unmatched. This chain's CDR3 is CASSMRQGDQPQHF. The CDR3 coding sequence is TGTGCCAGTAGTATGAGACAGGGTGATCAGCCCCAGCATTTT. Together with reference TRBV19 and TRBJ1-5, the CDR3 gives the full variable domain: DGGITQSPKYLFRKEGQNVTLSCEQNLNHDAMYWYRQDPGQGLRLIYYSQIVNDFQKGDIAEGYSVSREKKESFPLTVTSAQKNPTAFYLCASSMRQGDQPQHFGDGTRLSIL.